What follows is one T cell receptor (beta chain) and its context. Under the authors' procedure: As immunoSEQ supplied junction-only sequences (without quality scores), filtering differed. The table came from immunoSEQ multiplex PCR; TCRdb's copy has only in-frame clones and leaves some out. The V and J calls and clone size were taken over from that table, and D and trimming were inferred from the DNA. The sample carries millions of clones, more than 80% recorded once. These data originate in a study of shared clonotypes between healthy human individuals. Germline V gives CDR1 SGHRS, CDR2 YFSETQ. This CDR3 has 15 amino acids. Trimming left V 7 bases short and J 2 bases short, with 16 bases between.

The chain employs TRBV5-1 and TRBJ2-1; D may be TRBD2 (7 bases). This receptor was taken from a man aged 18 to 29 in good health. Some clones in this sample may be carry-over from other donors' samples. The sample comprised naive CD4+ T cells from PBMCs. The subset here: CD45RA+ positively selected. The CDR3 spells CASLIGGGAYNEQFF. CDR3 bases: TGCGCCAGCCTCATCGGCGGGGGCGCCTACAATGAGCAGTTCTTC. Full variable domain (missing parts from reference TRBV5-1 and TRBJ2-1): KAGVTQTPRYLIKTRGQQVTLSCSPISGHRSVSWYQQTPGQGLQFLFEYFSETQRNKGNFPGRFSGRQFSNSRSEMNVSTLELGDSALYLCASLIGGGAYNEQFFGPGTRLTVL.